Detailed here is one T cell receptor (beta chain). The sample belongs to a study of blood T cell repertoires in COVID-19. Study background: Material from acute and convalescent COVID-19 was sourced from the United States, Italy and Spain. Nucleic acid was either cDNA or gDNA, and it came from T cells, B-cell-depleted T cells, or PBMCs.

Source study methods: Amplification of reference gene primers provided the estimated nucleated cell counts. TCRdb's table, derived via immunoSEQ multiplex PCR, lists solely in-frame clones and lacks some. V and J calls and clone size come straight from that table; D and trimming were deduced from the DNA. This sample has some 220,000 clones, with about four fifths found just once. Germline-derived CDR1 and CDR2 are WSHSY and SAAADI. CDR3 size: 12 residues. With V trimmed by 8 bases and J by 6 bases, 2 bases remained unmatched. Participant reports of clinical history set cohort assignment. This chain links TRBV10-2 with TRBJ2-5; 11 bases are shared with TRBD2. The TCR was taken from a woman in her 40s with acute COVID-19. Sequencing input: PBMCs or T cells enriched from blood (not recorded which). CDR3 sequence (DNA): TGCGCCAGCGGGACTAGCGGAAAGACCCAGTACTTC. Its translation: CASGTSGKTQYF.